Listed below are T cell receptor beta chains from one sample, sequenced in a study of cytomegalovirus exposure and HLA in healthy donors. Using immunoSEQ multiplex PCR, the repertoire was profiled, and TCRdb retains in-frame clones only, with some absent. This table has some 52,000 clones, around 70% appearing once. Sequences were obtained from PBMCs. The receptors here all came from a woman aged 45-65 years in good health and CMV-seronegative. Each CDR3 is given with its conserved first and last residue. Fields, in order: J gene, clone size, V gene, CDR3 length, D gene, CDR3 protein, CDR3 DNA. The D gene is left open where the match is weak. The size field is filled for only some rows; it gives once, few, many or a size class.

j_gene: TRBJ2-7
abundance: -
v_gene: TRBV6-1
len: 13
d_gene: -
CDR3aa: CASSDGTVYEQYF
CDR3nt: TGTGCCAGCAGTGACGGGACTGTTTACGAGCAGTACTTC

j_gene: TRBJ1-2
abundance: -
v_gene: TRBV28
len: 14
d_gene: -
CDR3aa: CASSFPDKTYGYTF
CDR3nt: TGTGCCAGCAGTTTCCCGGACAAAACTTATGGCTACACCTTC

j_gene: TRBJ2-7
abundance: -
v_gene: TRBV18
len: 14
d_gene: TRBD1
CDR3aa: CASSPGQGANEQYF
CDR3nt: TGTGCCAGCTCACCGGGACAGGGGGCGAACGAGCAGTACTTC

j_gene: TRBJ2-1
abundance: -
v_gene: TRBV9
len: 15
d_gene: -
CDR3aa: CASSVGVLGSGEQFF
CDR3nt: TGTGCCAGCAGCGTAGGAGTGTTGGGCAGCGGGGAGCAGTTCTTC

j_gene: TRBJ1-5
abundance: -
v_gene: TRBV6-5
len: 15
d_gene: TRBD1
CDR3aa: CASRVGQAGNQPQHF
CDR3nt: TGTGCCAGCAGGGTGGGACAGGCGGGCAATCAGCCCCAGCATTTT

j_gene: TRBJ2-5
abundance: -
v_gene: TRBV11-2
len: 13
d_gene: -
CDR3aa: CASSSDSWETQYF
CDR3nt: TGTGCCAGCAGCTCGGACTCCTGGGAGACCCAGTACTTC

j_gene: TRBJ1-2
abundance: -
v_gene: TRBV30
len: 12
d_gene: -
CDR3aa: CAWSVGGPGYTF
CDR3nt: TGTGCCTGGAGTGTAGGGGGTCCTGGCTACACCTTC

j_gene: TRBJ1-1
abundance: few
v_gene: TRBV29-1
len: 13
d_gene: -
CDR3aa: CSVGRTQRTEAFF
CDR3nt: TGCAGCGTTGGACGCACCCAGAGGACTGAAGCTTTCTTT

j_gene: TRBJ1-5
abundance: once
v_gene: TRBV7-8
len: 15
d_gene: -
CDR3aa: CASSPTLSGNQPQHF
CDR3nt: TGTGCCAGCAGCCCGACCCTCTCGGGGAATCAGCCCCAGCATTTT

j_gene: TRBJ1-1
abundance: few
v_gene: TRBV5-1
len: 14
d_gene: -
CDR3aa: CASSLDSMNTEAFF
CDR3nt: TGCGCCAGCAGCTTGGACAGTATGAACACTGAAGCTTTCTTT

j_gene: TRBJ2-7
abundance: few
v_gene: TRBV29-1
len: 11
d_gene: -
CDR3aa: CSVVEGFGQYF
CDR3nt: TGCAGCGTGGTTGAGGGCTTTGGGCAGTACTTC

j_gene: TRBJ2-1
abundance: -
v_gene: TRBV25-1
len: 13
d_gene: -
CDR3aa: CASSVWDNNEQFF
CDR3nt: TGTGCCAGCAGTGTATGGGACAACAATGAGCAGTTCTTC

j_gene: TRBJ1-2
abundance: few
v_gene: TRBV19
len: 14
d_gene: -
CDR3aa: CASSMAVSNYGSTF
CDR3nt: TGTGCCAGTAGTATGGCGGTTTCTAACTATGGCTCCACCTTC

j_gene: TRBJ1-6
abundance: few
v_gene: TRBV7-8
len: 14
d_gene: -
CDR3aa: CASSLIARDSPLHF
CDR3nt: TGTGCCAGCAGCTTAATCGCCAGGGATTCACCCCTCCACTTT

j_gene: TRBJ1-3
abundance: -
v_gene: TRBV7-9
len: 15
d_gene: TRBD1
CDR3aa: CASSWQGASGNTIYF
CDR3nt: TGTGCCAGCAGCTGGCAGGGGGCTAGTGGAAACACCATATATTTT

j_gene: TRBJ1-2
abundance: -
v_gene: TRBV6-1
len: 13
d_gene: -
CDR3aa: CASSEGWAYGYTF
CDR3nt: TGTGCCAGCAGTGAGGGTTGGGCCTATGGCTACACCTTC

j_gene: TRBJ2-7
abundance: once
v_gene: TRBV27
len: 13
d_gene: -
CDR3aa: CASSFPGQAEQYF
CDR3nt: TGTGCCAGCAGTTTCCCGGGACAAGCCGAGCAGTACTTC

j_gene: TRBJ2-7
abundance: once
v_gene: TRBV18
len: 13
d_gene: -
CDR3aa: CASSPGLSYEQYF
CDR3nt: TGTGCCAGCTCACCAGGGCTATCTTACGAGCAGTACTTC

j_gene: TRBJ1-1
abundance: -
v_gene: TRBV20-1
len: 11
d_gene: -
CDR3aa: CSAKKGAEAFF
CDR3nt: TGCAGTGCTAAGAAGGGGGCTGAAGCTTTCTTT

j_gene: TRBJ1-1
abundance: -
v_gene: TRBV7-3
len: 17
d_gene: TRBD1
CDR3aa: CASGLTGTGHMNTEAFF
CDR3nt: TGTGCCAGCGGCTTAACAGGGACAGGGCACATGAACACTGAAGCTTTCTTT

j_gene: TRBJ1-5
abundance: -
v_gene: TRBV19
len: 13
d_gene: -
CDR3aa: CASRIDGYQPQHF
CDR3nt: TGTGCCAGTAGAATAGACGGGTATCAGCCCCAGCATTTT

j_gene: TRBJ2-5
abundance: -
v_gene: TRBV5-1
len: 12
d_gene: -
CDR3aa: CASSLAKETQYF
CDR3nt: TGCGCCAGCAGCTTGGCCAAAGAGACCCAGTACTTC

j_gene: TRBJ2-7
abundance: -
v_gene: TRBV5-1
len: 15
d_gene: TRBD1
CDR3aa: CASSLYPEQGYEQYF
CDR3nt: TGCGCCAGCAGCTTGTATCCCGAACAGGGGTACGAGCAGTACTTC

j_gene: TRBJ1-1
abundance: -
v_gene: TRBV19
len: 15
d_gene: -
CDR3aa: CASSITHTLNTEAFF
CDR3nt: TGTGCCAGTAGTATTACACATACCCTGAACACTGAAGCTTTCTTT

j_gene: TRBJ2-6
abundance: once
v_gene: TRBV9
len: 14
d_gene: -
CDR3aa: CASSVTSGANVLTF
CDR3nt: TGTGCCAGCAGCGTTACTTCTGGGGCCAACGTCCTGACTTTC

j_gene: TRBJ2-1
abundance: -
v_gene: TRBV18
len: 12
d_gene: TRBD2
CDR3aa: CASSPALAAQFF
CDR3nt: TGTGCCAGCTCACCCGCTCTAGCGGCCCAGTTCTTC

j_gene: TRBJ1-1
abundance: -
v_gene: TRBV7-9
len: 14
d_gene: TRBD1
CDR3aa: CASSLGDRDTEAFF
CDR3nt: TGTGCCAGCAGCTTAGGGGACAGAGACACTGAAGCTTTCTTT

j_gene: TRBJ1-1
abundance: few
v_gene: TRBV5-1
len: 15
d_gene: TRBD1
CDR3aa: CASSWGDRTHTEAFF
CDR3nt: TGCGCCAGCAGCTGGGGGGACAGAACCCACACTGAAGCTTTCTTT

j_gene: TRBJ1-3
abundance: few
v_gene: TRBV28
len: 12
d_gene: -
CDR3aa: CASSSGDGLGNF
CDR3nt: TGTGCCAGCAGTTCGGGGGACGGTCTTGGGAATTTT

j_gene: TRBJ2-2
abundance: -
v_gene: TRBV4-2
len: 16
d_gene: -
CDR3aa: CASSQDSSTGGGELFF
CDR3nt: TGTGCCAGCAGCCAAGATTCGAGTACCGGAGGCGGGGAGCTGTTTTTT

j_gene: TRBJ1-4
abundance: -
v_gene: TRBV7-2
len: 14
d_gene: TRBD1
CDR3aa: CASSQTGDGEKLFF
CDR3nt: TGTGCCAGCAGCCAAACAGGGGATGGTGAAAAACTGTTTTTT

j_gene: TRBJ2-5
abundance: once
v_gene: TRBV28
len: 15
d_gene: -
CDR3aa: CASSFLGSSQETQYF
CDR3nt: TGTGCCAGCAGTTTCTTGGGCAGCTCACAAGAGACCCAGTACTTC

j_gene: TRBJ1-4
abundance: -
v_gene: TRBV4-3
len: 15
d_gene: -
CDR3aa: CASSQDLKGNEKLFF
CDR3nt: TGCGCCAGCAGCCAAGATCTCAAGGGGAATGAAAAACTGTTTTTT

j_gene: TRBJ2-7
abundance: -
v_gene: TRBV6-5
len: 15
d_gene: -
CDR3aa: CASSYSQAGAYEQYF
CDR3nt: TGTGCCAGCAGTTACTCCCAGGCAGGGGCGTACGAGCAGTACTTC

j_gene: TRBJ2-2
abundance: -
v_gene: TRBV7-3
len: 16
d_gene: TRBD1
CDR3aa: CASSFTGTGYTGELFF
CDR3nt: TGTGCCAGCAGCTTTACCGGGACAGGTTACACCGGGGAGCTGTTTTTT

j_gene: TRBJ2-7
abundance: -
v_gene: TRBV5-8
len: 15
d_gene: TRBD1
CDR3aa: CASSLNRDRVIEQYF
CDR3nt: TGTGCCAGCAGTTTGAACCGGGACAGGGTCATCGAGCAGTACTTC

j_gene: TRBJ1-5
abundance: -
v_gene: TRBV29-1
len: 14
d_gene: -
CDR3aa: CSVGELGSNQPQHF
CDR3nt: TGCAGCGTTGGGGAGCTCGGGAGCAATCAGCCCCAGCATTTT

j_gene: TRBJ2-3
abundance: -
v_gene: TRBV4-3
len: 16
d_gene: TRBD2
CDR3aa: CASSLSSGGATDTQYF
CDR3nt: TGCGCCAGCAGCCTATCTAGCGGGGGGGCCACAGATACGCAGTATTTT

j_gene: TRBJ2-2
abundance: few
v_gene: TRBV30
len: 12
d_gene: -
CDR3aa: CAWGRSTGELFF
CDR3nt: TGTGCCTGGGGCAGGTCCACCGGGGAGCTGTTTTTT

j_gene: TRBJ1-2
abundance: -
v_gene: TRBV30
len: 12
d_gene: -
CDR3aa: CAWSHSDYGYTF
CDR3nt: TGTGCCTGGAGCCATAGTGACTATGGCTACACCTTC

j_gene: TRBJ2-3
abundance: -
v_gene: TRBV6-1
len: 15
d_gene: TRBD1
CDR3aa: CASSTQGAMLDTQYF
CDR3nt: TGTGCCAGCAGTACGCAGGGGGCGATGTTAGATACGCAGTATTTT

j_gene: TRBJ1-5
abundance: -
v_gene: TRBV18
len: 14
d_gene: -
CDR3aa: CASSPSRDNQPQHF
CDR3nt: TGTGCCAGCTCACCTAGCCGGGACAATCAGCCCCAGCATTTT

j_gene: TRBJ2-7
abundance: -
v_gene: TRBV5-1
len: 17
d_gene: -
CDR3aa: CASSLAIGGGEPYEQYF
CDR3nt: TGCGCCAGCAGCTTGGCCATTGGCGGGGGCGAACCCTACGAGCAGTACTTC